This TCR beta chain was obtained from a study of cytomegalovirus exposure and HLA in healthy donors. Study information: As released early, the data held about 85 million unique TCRs from HLA-typed donors.

The CDR3 extends over 14 amino acids. The V end was cut by 4 bases, the J end by 10 bases, with 15 bases between. Per germline, CDR1 SGHNT and CDR2 YYREEE (reference sequence). Study conclusions and caveats: Per a later analysis, HLA-associated TCR beta chains showed more clonal expansion than other, equally common TCR beta chains.

Concerning this clone: Its specificity is not known.

This PCR relied on a set of 60 Vbeta primers and 13 Jbeta primers. This table comes from immunoSEQ multiplex PCR, and its TCRdb copy is limited to in-frame clones, with some not included. The sample holds 90,000 to 130,000 clones. J is TRBJ1-6 and V is TRBV5-4; D uncertain. The sequencing sample was made of PBMCs. This clonotype originated in a man younger than 40 in good health and CMV-seronegative. The CDR3 region has the DNA TGTGCCAGCAGCCCTGTAGGCAGGATCTCACCCCTCCACTTT. It translates to CASSPVGRISPLHF.